This T cell receptor (beta chain) was retrieved from a study of tumor-infiltrating lymphocytes in oesophageal squamous cell carcinoma. TCRdb passed the PCR reads through MiXCR, listing each CDR3 protein once. Of about 12,000 distinct CDR3 sequences detected, 45% to 70% appear once; the ten largest clones hold 40% to 45%. The table lists this clonotype with many counts. With 8 bases clipped from V and 3 bases from J, the junction kept 6 bases outside the gene matches. This CDR3 spans 15 amino acids. Germline V gives CDR1 SNHLY, CDR2 FYNNEI. This chain links TRBV2 with TRBJ2-2; 10 bases match TRBD2. The material sequenced was esophageal tumor tissue. This receptor was obtained from a female donor with esophageal squamous cell carcinoma. The CDR3 nucleotides are TGTGCCAGCTTAGCGGGGGGTACGGACACCGGGGAGCTGTTTTTT. Translated, it gives CASLAGGTDTGELFF.